This TCR beta chain was sequenced in a study of lymphopenia after photon versus proton radiotherapy. Study-wide findings and caveats: Only patients who died were analyzed for survival; proton advantage is unproven. Photon-treated patients lost naive T cells and TCR diversity; proton-treated stayed stable.

Deletions cut 3 bases from V and 4 bases from J, with 15 bases between. The CDR3 length is 15 residues. CDR1 and CDR2 (germline): MGHRA, YSYEKL. Clones were read by immunoSEQ multiplex PCR, and TCRdb kept only the in-frame ones, dropping some. The repertoire includes approximately 160,000 clones, around nine tenths of them detected once, and about 4.7% sits in the top ten. With respect to this clone: What it recognizes is unknown.

Sequencing used peripheral blood, obtained from a patient treated with photon-based radiotherapy. This sequence was found in a man aged 45-60 years with gastric cancer. This chain links TRBV4-1 with TRBJ1-1; D is perhaps TRBD1 (5 bases). The CDR3 loop reads CASSQFPQGGTEAFF. In DNA, the CDR3 is TGCGCCAGCAGCCAGTTCCCCCAGGGCGGCACTGAAGCTTTCTTT.